The T cell receptor (beta chain) described here comes from a study of T cells expressing NK-cell markers. Study in general: Sequenced donors, eight in total, included seven who were HCMV-seropositive and one who was seronegative.

From germline, CDR1 is SGHRS and CDR2 YFSETQ. The CDR3 spans 16 residues. TCRdb re-called the 5' RACE reads and shows each CDR3 protein once, DNA omitted. The sample spans some 600,000 distinct CDR3 sequences; the ten largest clones claim roughly 3.5%. The chain combines TRBV5-1 with TRBJ2-1; TCRdb reports TRBD2, a call that lacks DNA to check it against. The source of this sequence is a man between 18 and 29 years old in good health. Sequenced: blood T cells: a sorted CD56 or NKG2C T cell subset, CD4+ or CD8+ T cells, or bulk PBMC T cells (not recorded which). CDR3: CASSPRPGLADNEQFF.